A single T cell receptor beta chain is shown here with its context. The sample is drawn from a study of blood T cell repertoires in COVID-19. Overall study: The samples span acute and convalescent COVID-19 from the United States, Italy and Spain. T cells, B-cell-depleted T cells, or PBMCs supplied cDNA or gDNA.

Original processing notes: From reference gene primer amplification, estimates of nucleated cell counts were derived. Here immunoSEQ multiplex PCR was the method, and the copy in TCRdb shows in-frame clones only, minus some. V and J calls and clone size are those listed in that table; D and trimming were worked out from the DNA. This table holds about 170,000 clones, around 84% found once. This CDR3 has 16 amino acids. The V gene lost 6 bases and the J gene lost 5 bases, with 19 bases spanning the gap. Germline V gene data show CDR1 as MDHEN and CDR2 as SYDVKM. The sequenced sample consisted of peripheral blood. This sequence joins TRBV28 and TRBJ1-4, with TRBD1 as a possible D gene (6 bases). This clonotype was obtained from a human donor with acute or convalescent COVID-19. The donor label of this sample is uncertain. CDR3 region: CASSPSGQINNEKLFF. As DNA, the CDR3 is TGTGCCAGCAGCCCCTCCGGACAGATAAACAATGAAAAACTGTTTTTT.